Below are 21 T cell receptor beta chains sequenced from a single sample in a study of T cell responses to AZD1222 COVID-19 vaccine. The table came from immunoSEQ multiplex PCR; TCRdb's copy has only in-frame clones and leaves some out. The repertoire holds around 150,000 clones, over 75% seen once, with 3.2% in the top ten. The specimen was peripheral blood, collected 28 days after the second AZD1222 dose. Receptors originate from an adult who received the AZD1222 COVID-19 vaccine.

The chain combines TRBV27 with TRBJ2-3; 10 positions match TRBD2. The V and J ends lost 3 bases and 0 bases, in that order; junction bases with no gene match: 3. Germline V gene sequence: CDR1 MNHEY, CDR2 SMNVEV (reference sequence). The CDR3 has 16 residues. CDR3 in amino acids: CASSFGLAASTDTQYF. The CDR3 DNA reads as TGTGCCAGCAGTTTTGGACTAGCGGCTAGCACAGATACGCAGTATTTT.

The J gene is TRBJ1-5, the V gene TRBV6-1; D gene unclear. The V end was cut by 1 base, the J end by 4 bases, with 17 bases between. The germline V gene encodes CDR1 MNHNS and CDR2 SASEGT. The CDR3 spans 17 residues. CDR3 nucleotides: TGTGCCAGCAGTGAAGTATGGGGAAACAAAGGGAATCAGCCCCAGCATTTT. This codes for CASSEVWGNKGNQPQHF.

The V and J genes are TRBV7-9 and TRBJ1-1; D remains ambiguous. The V gene's germline CDR1 is SEHNR and CDR2 FQNEAQ (reference sequence). Trimming took 3 bases from V and 7 from J, leaving 12 bases between them. The CDR3 is 13 residues long. CDR3 in DNA: TGTGCCAGCAGCTTCGAGGGCAGGCATGAAGCTTTCTTT. Amino acid sequence: CASSFEGRHEAFF.

The chain couples TRBV12-2 to TRBJ1-5. TRBV12-2 is a pseudogene segment. There are 17 residues in the CDR3. The CDR3, as DNA: TGTGCAAGTCGCTTACTACCTGCCACCGATGGCAATCAGCCCCAGCATTTT. It is translated as CASRLLPATDGNQPQHF.

J is TRBJ2-3 and V is TRBV5-4, with TRBD1 matching 10 bases. CDR1 and CDR2 from the germline V gene are SGHNT and YYREEE (reference sequence). The CDR3 spans 16 residues. With 0 bases clipped from V and 1 base from J, the junction kept 2 bases outside the gene matches. The CDR3: CASSLVGTGGTDTQYF. The CDR3 nucleotides are TGTGCCAGCAGCTTGGTAGGGACAGGGGGCACAGATACGCAGTATTTT.

The chain is built from TRBV6-2 or TRBV6-3 and TRBJ2-5; the D is unclear. The germline V and J ends were trimmed by 5 bases and 2 bases, with 6 bases remaining between them. The CDR3 is 12 amino acids. The V gene's germline CDR1 is MNHEY and CDR2 SVGEGT. In nucleotides, the CDR3 is TGTGCCAGCAGTGGGGTGCAAGAGACCCAGTACTTC. It encodes CASSGVQETQYF.

The chain employs TRBV6-2 or TRBV6-3 and TRBJ2-6; D call uncertain. V was cut by 2 bases and J by 0 bases, with 14 bases left in between. Germline CDR1 MNHEY, CDR2 SVGEGT. This CDR3 has 18 residues. The CDR3 loop is CASSYGWEKSSGANVLTF. The DNA for the CDR3 is TGTGCCAGCAGTTACGGTTGGGAAAAAAGCTCTGGGGCCAACGTCCTGACTTTC.

This clone was seen once. The chain recombines TRBV2 with TRBJ2-7; 9 bases map to TRBD2. Germline CDR1 is SNHLY and CDR2 is FYNNEI. Trimming at V came to 4 bases and at J to 2 bases, leaving 9 bases not matched to a gene. The CDR3 extends over 16 amino acids. The CDR3 is CASSVPAGGIAYEQYF. CDR3 DNA: TGTGCCAGCAGTGTCCCAGCGGGAGGTATCGCCTACGAGCAGTACTTC.

This sequence joins TRBV5-1 and TRBJ1-1; D is undetermined. The germline gives CDR1 SGHRS, CDR2 YFSETQ. This CDR3 contains 15 residues. Deletions cut 0 bases from V and 0 bases from J, with 9 bases between. For the CDR3, the DNA is TGCGCCAGCAGCTTGGGACAAGTGATGAACACTGAAGCTTTCTTT. Encoded protein: CASSLGQVMNTEAFF.

A word on this clone: The sample carries other DNA sequences with the same CDR3. The V and J genes are TRBV20-1 and TRBJ2-1; tentatively, D is TRBD2 (6 bases). Germline V gene lookup returns CDR1 DFQATT and CDR2 SNEGSKA (reference sequence). CDR3 length: 10 amino acids. The germline V and J ends were trimmed by 6 bases and 8 bases, with 8 bases remaining between them. This chain's CDR3 is CSARRDEQFF. The CDR3 bases are TGCAGTGCCCGGAGGGATGAGCAGTTCTTC.

Here the CDR3 reads CASSSGPQETQYF. CDR3 in DNA: TGCGCCAGCAGTAGCGGACCACAAGAGACCCAGTACTTC. The chain couples TRBV5-1 to TRBJ2-5; tentatively, D is TRBD2 (6 bases). The V and J ends lost 5 bases and 2 bases respectively, with 10 bases between them. The CDR3 loop spans 13 amino acids. From germline, CDR1 is SGHRS and CDR2 YFSETQ.

The CDR3 DNA reads TGTGCCAGCAGCTTGGGTCGAGGTAACACTGAAGCTTTCTTT. Its translation: CASSLGRGNTEAFF. The chain couples TRBV7-2 to TRBJ1-1; no definite D call. In germline, CDR1 is SGHTA, CDR2 FQGNSA. V lost 3 bases, J lost 2 bases, and 10 bases lay in between. The CDR3 has 14 residues.

This chain connects TRBV9 to TRBJ2-1, with TRBD2 matching over 10 bases. Germline V CDR1 and CDR2: SGDLS, YYNGEE. This CDR3 has 16 residues. After removal of 5 bases from V and 0 bases from J, the junction contained 5 bases not matched to a gene. CDR3 region: CASSASGSSSYNEQFF. CDR3 DNA: TGTGCCAGCAGTGCTAGCGGGAGTTCCTCCTACAATGAGCAGTTCTTC.

This chain's CDR3 is CASSPQQAGGDHEQYF. CDR3 coding DNA: TGTGCCAGCAGCCCCCAACAGGCGGGAGGGGACCACGAGCAGTACTTC. The chain combines TRBV5-4 with TRBJ2-7, with 9 bases fitting TRBD2. Germline V lookup: CDR1 SGHNT, CDR2 YYREEE (reference sequence). Trimming took 4 bases from V and 5 from J; bases not matched to a gene: 13. The CDR3 extends over 16 amino acids.

The chain recombines TRBV12-5 with TRBJ1-2; maybe TRBD1 (6 bases). This CDR3 contains 15 residues. Looked up from germline, CDR1 is LGHNT and CDR2 is FRNRAP. With 3 bases removed from V and 4 bases from J, the gap between germline ends came to 15 bases. The CDR3 loop is CASGLDQGLVYGYTF. The CDR3 nucleotides read TGTGCTAGTGGTTTAGATCAGGGGTTGGTCTATGGCTACACCTTC.

The chain combines TRBV5-4 with TRBJ2-5; 9 bases fit TRBD1. There are 14 residues in the CDR3. V gave up 3 bases and J gave up 5 bases; unmatched junction bases: 5. CDR1 is SGHNT, CDR2 YYREEE, per germline (reference sequence). The CDR3 DNA reads as TGTGCCAGCAGCTCGGACAGGGGTAGGGAGACCCAGTACTTC. Protein sequence: CASSSDRGRETQYF. The entire variable domain, with the rest obtained from reference TRBV5-4 and TRBJ2-5, is as follows: ETGVTQSPTHLIKTRGQQVTLRCSSQSGHNTVSWYQQALGQGPQFIFQYYREEENGRGNFPPRFSGLQFPNYSSELNVNALELDDSALYLCASSSDRGRETQYFGPGTRLLVL.

This sequence joins TRBV4-2 and TRBJ1-1; tentative D call: TRBD1 (5 bases). Germline lookup yields CDR1 LGHNA and CDR2 YNFKEQ. V was shortened by 1 base and J by 10 bases, with 13 bases between the two germline ends. CDR3 length: 13 residues. CDR3 amino acids: CASSQGEGRGAFF. CDR3 in DNA: TGTGCCAGCAGCCAAGGGGAGGGGAGAGGAGCTTTCTTT.

The chain is built from TRBV6-5 and TRBJ2-2; a weak D match, TRBD1 (7 bases). CDR1 and CDR2 (germline): MNHEY, SVGAGI. Trimming took off 8 bases at V and 5 bases at J, with 18 bases between the two ends. The CDR3 runs to 15 residues. The CDR3 DNA follows: TGTGCCAGCCGCCCAGGGGGAGGTGAAACCGGGGAGCTGTTTTTT. Translation gives CASRPGGGETGELFF.

In this sample, this clone turned up once. The chain has TRBV4-1 and TRBJ1-5; D remains ambiguous. V was trimmed by 0 bases and J by 2 bases, leaving 11 bases between them. The germline CDR1 and CDR2 sequences are MGHRA and YSYEKL. The CDR3 consists of 16 residues. The CDR3 sequence: CASSQDSGRGNQPQHF. DNA for the CDR3: TGCGCCAGCAGCCAAGATTCCGGGAGAGGCAATCAGCCCCAGCATTTT.

This sequence joins TRBV28 and TRBJ1-4; maybe TRBD1 (6 bases). This CDR3 spans 15 amino acids. CDR1 and CDR2 (germline): MDHEN, SYDVKM. Trimming took 6 bases from V and 2 from J, leaving 13 bases between them. The CDR3 loop reads CASSPTGYTNEKLFF. Here the CDR3 DNA reads TGTGCCAGCAGCCCCACAGGGTACACTAATGAAAAACTGTTTTTT.

J is TRBJ2-6 and V is TRBV7-9; TRBD2 might be the D (6 bases). V was pared by 8 bases and J by 2 bases, with 16 bases between. Germline CDR1 reads SEHNR; CDR2 reads FQNEAQ (reference sequence). CDR3 length equals 16 residues. The DNA for the CDR3 is TGTGCCAGCGGAGGGCAGGCCATCGCTGGGGCCAACGTCCTGACTTTC. It specifies CASGGQAIAGANVLTF.